A selection of T cell receptor beta chains follows, all from one sample in a study of T cells after yellow fever vaccination. MiXCR, applied by TCRdb to the 5' RACE reads, yields one record per CDR3 protein. The repertoire holds some 150,000 distinct CDR3 sequences, 11% seen once, with 35% to 45% in the top ten. Source: CD8+ T cells sorted from PBMCs, taken 15 days after the yellow fever booster vaccination. The receptors come from a man aged 18 to 30 who received the YFV17D yellow fever vaccine. Both conserved end residues are part of each CDR3. Fields, in order: clone size, V gene, D gene, J gene, CDR3 DNA, CDR3 protein. A D gene is named only where the DNA matches it firmly. Expanded clones are given a class, and other clones once, few, many or no size at all.

clone_size: few
v_call: TRBV6-5
d_call: .
j_call: TRBJ1-2
cdr3_nt: TGTGCCAGCAGTTACTCTGCCACGTCGGGCGATGGCTACACCTTC
cdr3_aa: CASSYSATSGDGYTF

clone_size: .
v_call: TRBV6-1
d_call: .
j_call: TRBJ1-4
cdr3_nt: TGTGCCAGCAGTTACGATACAGGGAAACTGTTTTTT
cdr3_aa: CASSYDTGKLFF

clone_size: .
v_call: TRBV20-1
d_call: .
j_call: TRBJ2-5
cdr3_nt: TGCAGTGCTAGAGGGGGGGTTCAAGAGACCCAGTACTTC
cdr3_aa: CSARGGVQETQYF

clone_size: few
v_call: TRBV10-2
d_call: .
j_call: TRBJ2-7
cdr3_nt: TGCGCCAGCAGTGACTTGGAGGGGACCGAGCAGTACTTC
cdr3_aa: CASSDLEGTEQYF

clone_size: medium-sized
v_call: TRBV20-1
d_call: TRBD2
j_call: TRBJ2-1
cdr3_nt: TGCAGTGCTCTCCTAGCGGGGGGACTAAGTCATGAGCAGTTCTTC
cdr3_aa: CSALLAGGLSHEQFF

clone_size: .
v_call: TRBV6-2/TRBV6-3
d_call: TRBD1
j_call: TRBJ1-2
cdr3_nt: TGTGCCAGCAGTTACTCGAGACGGGACAGGGTTCCGGGCTACACCTTC
cdr3_aa: CASSYSRRDRVPGYTF

clone_size: .
v_call: TRBV29-1
d_call: TRBD1
j_call: TRBJ2-7
cdr3_nt: TGCAGCGTTGGGGACAGGGGTTCACTCTCCTACGAGCAGTACTTC
cdr3_aa: CSVGDRGSLSYEQYF

clone_size: .
v_call: TRBV6-5
d_call: .
j_call: TRBJ1-1
cdr3_nt: TGTGCCAGCAGCTCGGGGCAGGAAGCTTTCTTT
cdr3_aa: CASSSGQEAFF

clone_size: few
v_call: TRBV27
d_call: .
j_call: TRBJ1-1
cdr3_nt: TGTGCCAGCAGTCCCGGGGTCTGGGTCACTGAAGCTTTCTTT
cdr3_aa: CASSPGVWVTEAFF

clone_size: .
v_call: TRBV7-6
d_call: .
j_call: TRBJ2-1
cdr3_nt: TGTGCCAGCAGCTTTTCGGCAGGGGCTTCCTACAATGAGCAGTTCTTC
cdr3_aa: CASSFSAGASYNEQFF

clone_size: .
v_call: TRBV16
d_call: TRBD1
j_call: TRBJ1-4
cdr3_nt: TGTGCCAGCAGCCAATCCCTCGGGCAGGGGGATGAAAAACTGTTTTTT
cdr3_aa: CASSQSLGQGDEKLFF

clone_size: .
v_call: TRBV7-9
d_call: .
j_call: TRBJ2-7
cdr3_nt: TGTGCCAGCAGCCTCGGACAGATCTACGAGCAGTACTTC
cdr3_aa: CASSLGQIYEQYF

clone_size: .
v_call: TRBV9
d_call: .
j_call: TRBJ2-1
cdr3_nt: TGTGCCAGCAGCGTTACAAGTGAGCAGTTCTTC
cdr3_aa: CASSVTSEQFF

clone_size: .
v_call: TRBV6-5
d_call: TRBD1
j_call: TRBJ2-1
cdr3_nt: TGTGCCAGCAGTTACCGACAGGGTAAGGGTGAGCAGTTCTTC
cdr3_aa: CASSYRQGKGEQFF

clone_size: few
v_call: TRBV6-6
d_call: .
j_call: TRBJ1-2
cdr3_nt: TGTGCCAGCAGGGACAGCTCTAACTATGGCTACACCTTC
cdr3_aa: CASRDSSNYGYTF

clone_size: few
v_call: TRBV15
d_call: .
j_call: TRBJ1-1
cdr3_nt: TGTGCCACCAGCAGAGGGGACACTGAAGCTTTCTTT
cdr3_aa: CATSRGDTEAFF

clone_size: .
v_call: TRBV7-3
d_call: .
j_call: TRBJ2-5
cdr3_nt: TGTGCCAGCAGCCACCGACAGGTCCAAGAGACCCAGTACTTC
cdr3_aa: CASSHRQVQETQYF

clone_size: many
v_call: TRBV4-3
d_call: TRBD1
j_call: TRBJ2-5
cdr3_nt: TGCGCCAGCAGCCAAGAGGGGGACAGGGAGTGGTCGGAGACCCAGTACTTC
cdr3_aa: CASSQEGDREWSETQYF

clone_size: few
v_call: TRBV4-1
d_call: .
j_call: TRBJ1-5
cdr3_nt: TGCGCCAGCAGCCAAGAATGGGGGGATGGCAATCAGCCCCAGCATTTT
cdr3_aa: CASSQEWGDGNQPQHF

clone_size: .
v_call: TRBV27
d_call: .
j_call: TRBJ2-3
cdr3_nt: TGTGCCAGCAGTTCGCTTTCTAGCACAGATACGCAGTATTTT
cdr3_aa: CASSSLSSTDTQYF

clone_size: few
v_call: TRBV7-9
d_call: .
j_call: TRBJ1-1
cdr3_nt: TGTGCCAGCAGCTTAGTCCCCAGCTTGAACACTGAAGCTTTCTTT
cdr3_aa: CASSLVPSLNTEAFF

clone_size: many
v_call: TRBV29-1
d_call: .
j_call: TRBJ1-2
cdr3_nt: TGCAGCGTTGTTGGTGGGATCTATGGCTACACCTTC
cdr3_aa: CSVVGGIYGYTF

clone_size: .
v_call: TRBV3-1
d_call: .
j_call: TRBJ2-2
cdr3_nt: TGTGCCAGCAGCCAAGTAGGCGGGACCACCGGGGAGCTGTTTTTT
cdr3_aa: CASSQVGGTTGELFF

clone_size: .
v_call: TRBV15
d_call: .
j_call: TRBJ2-1
cdr3_nt: TGTGCCACCAGCAGAGATTTTGGCCAGAGAATCAATGAGCAGTTCTTC
cdr3_aa: CATSRDFGQRINEQFF

clone_size: few
v_call: TRBV5-5
d_call: .
j_call: TRBJ2-3
cdr3_nt: TGTGCCAGCAGCTTTACCGCGTTTACGGGAAATACGCAGTATTTT
cdr3_aa: CASSFTAFTGNTQYF

clone_size: many
v_call: TRBV27
d_call: .
j_call: TRBJ2-3
cdr3_nt: TGTGCCAGCAAAGGGCAGTATTTT
cdr3_aa: CASKGQYF

clone_size: .
v_call: TRBV12-3/TRBV12-4
d_call: TRBD1
j_call: TRBJ1-5
cdr3_nt: TGTGCCAGCAGTTTAGCGACAGGGCTCAATCAGCCCCAGCATTTT
cdr3_aa: CASSLATGLNQPQHF

clone_size: .
v_call: TRBV4-1
d_call: .
j_call: TRBJ1-2
cdr3_nt: TGCGCCAGCAGCCAGGGGGGTTCCTATGGCTACACCTTC
cdr3_aa: CASSQGGSYGYTF

clone_size: few
v_call: TRBV7-9
d_call: .
j_call: TRBJ1-4
cdr3_nt: TGTGCCAGCAGCCACTCCTCGGGAGGGGCTAATGAAAAACTGTTTTTT
cdr3_aa: CASSHSSGGANEKLFF

clone_size: few
v_call: TRBV4-3
d_call: TRBD1
j_call: TRBJ1-5
cdr3_nt: TGCGCCAGCAGCCAAGTACAGGGGGGTCAGCCCCAGCATTTT
cdr3_aa: CASSQVQGGQPQHF

clone_size: few
v_call: TRBV2
d_call: TRBD1
j_call: TRBJ2-7
cdr3_nt: TGTGCCAGCAGGGGACAGATAAGCTCCTACGAGCAGTACTTC
cdr3_aa: CASRGQISSYEQYF

clone_size: .
v_call: TRBV15
d_call: TRBD2
j_call: TRBJ2-1
cdr3_nt: TGTGCCACCAGCAGAGATTTGAGCGGGGGGTACAATGAGCAGTTCTTC
cdr3_aa: CATSRDLSGGYNEQFF

clone_size: .
v_call: TRBV9
d_call: .
j_call: TRBJ2-3
cdr3_nt: TGTGCCAGCAGCTCGGACACGAGCCAGTATTTT
cdr3_aa: CASSSDTSQYF

clone_size: .
v_call: TRBV4-1
d_call: .
j_call: TRBJ1-6
cdr3_nt: TGCGCCAGCAGGAAAACGGGCAGTTATTCACCCCTCCACTTT
cdr3_aa: CASRKTGSYSPLHF

clone_size: .
v_call: TRBV4-1
d_call: TRBD2
j_call: TRBJ2-5
cdr3_nt: TGCGCCAGCAGCCAAGCAGGAGGCGGGAGGGGGGTAAACTTC
cdr3_aa: CASSQAGGGRGVNF

clone_size: few
v_call: TRBV10-3
d_call: .
j_call: TRBJ1-1
cdr3_nt: TGTGCCATCACCCCGGGAGGGGGGTCCACTGAAGCTTTCTTT
cdr3_aa: CAITPGGGSTEAFF

clone_size: many
v_call: TRBV7-9
d_call: .
j_call: TRBJ2-3
cdr3_nt: TGTGCCAGCAGCCCGGGTGACACAGATACGCAGTATTTT
cdr3_aa: CASSPGDTDTQYF

clone_size: .
v_call: TRBV11-2
d_call: .
j_call: TRBJ2-2
cdr3_nt: TGTGCCAGCAGCCCTGAAGCGAGCGGACCGAACACCGGGGAGCTGTTTTTT
cdr3_aa: CASSPEASGPNTGELFF

clone_size: few
v_call: TRBV12-3/TRBV12-4
d_call: TRBD1
j_call: TRBJ2-7
cdr3_nt: TGTGCCAGCAGTCCGACAGGGGAGAGGGTGGGCGAGCAGTACTTC
cdr3_aa: CASSPTGERVGEQYF

clone_size: .
v_call: TRBV6-5
d_call: .
j_call: TRBJ1-6
cdr3_nt: TGTGCCAGCAGTTACTCGCAGGGGATTTCACCCCTCCACTTT
cdr3_aa: CASSYSQGISPLHF

clone_size: few
v_call: TRBV4-2
d_call: .
j_call: TRBJ2-7
cdr3_nt: TGTGCCAGCAGCCAGTACGACAGCTACGAGCAGTACTTC
cdr3_aa: CASSQYDSYEQYF

clone_size: .
v_call: TRBV4-3
d_call: TRBD2
j_call: TRBJ2-1
cdr3_nt: TGCGTTAACAGCCAAGAAACTAGCGGGGGGTACAATGAGCAGTTCTTC
cdr3_aa: CVNSQETSGGYNEQFF

clone_size: many
v_call: TRBV27
d_call: .
j_call: TRBJ2-5
cdr3_nt: TGTGCCAGCAGTTTCTTGGGTGCTCAAGAGACCCAGTACTTC
cdr3_aa: CASSFLGAQETQYF

clone_size: .
v_call: TRBV5-1
d_call: .
j_call: TRBJ1-1
cdr3_nt: TGCGCCAGCAGCTTGGACAGGGTGGGGTTGTTGAACACTGAAGCTTTCTTT
cdr3_aa: CASSLDRVGLLNTEAFF

clone_size: few
v_call: TRBV6-2/TRBV6-3
d_call: TRBD2
j_call: TRBJ2-7
cdr3_nt: TGTGCCAGCGGTTTGGGGGGGGGGTTCCCCTACGAGCAGTACTTC
cdr3_aa: CASGLGGGFPYEQYF

clone_size: few
v_call: TRBV20-1
d_call: TRBD1
j_call: TRBJ1-5
cdr3_nt: TGCAGTGCTCGAAGGGGGCGGATTAAGAGCAATCAGCCCCAGCATTTT
cdr3_aa: CSARRGRIKSNQPQHF

clone_size: many
v_call: TRBV15
d_call: .
j_call: TRBJ2-2
cdr3_nt: TGTGCCACCAGCAGAGTCACCGGGGAGCTGTTTTTT
cdr3_aa: CATSRVTGELFF